A selection of T cell receptor beta chains follows, all from one sample in a study of OX40 agonist ivuxolimab in advanced cancers. TCRdb keeps only in-frame clones here, not all; method: immunoSEQ multiplex PCR. The sample contains some 65,000 clones, approximately 86% of which appear only once. The sample consisted of CD4+ or CD8+ T cells sorted from blood, taken in a trial of the OX40 agonist ivuxolimab. All receptors come from an adult with an advanced solid tumor such as melanoma, head and neck, liver or kidney cancer. CDR3s include the opening cysteine and the closing phenylalanine or tryptophan. The D gene is left open where the match is weak. Clone size appears in some rows only: once, few, many, or a class for an expanded clone.

J gene,D gene,clone size,V gene,CDR3 protein,CDR3 DNA
TRBJ2-1,TRBD2,.,TRBV18,CASSPPGLAGENEQFF,TGTGCCAGCTCACCACCGGGACTAGCGGGAGAGAATGAGCAGTTCTTC
TRBJ1-5,.,.,TRBV7-8,CASSLEGSGGNQPQHF,TGTGCCAGCAGCTTAGAGGGTTCAGGGGGCAATCAGCCCCAGCATTTT
TRBJ1-3,.,.,TRBV11-3,CASSSGRLFAGNTIYF,TGTGCCAGCAGCTCGGGACGTTTGTTTGCTGGAAACACCATATATTTT
TRBJ2-3,.,.,TRBV5-8,CASSLGLAGFSTDTQYF,TGTGCCAGCAGCTTGGGTCTGGCGGGTTTTAGCACAGATACGCAGTATTTT
TRBJ2-6,TRBD1,.,TRBV5-1,CASSLDRGSGGANVLTF,TGCGCCAGCAGCTTGGACAGGGGAAGTGGTGGGGCCAACGTCCTGACTTTC
TRBJ1-6,.,.,TRBV6-5,CASSFSTGLSPLHF,TGTGCCAGCAGTTTCTCAACAGGGCTCTCACCCCTCCACTTT
TRBJ2-2,TRBD2,.,TRBV5-1,CASSAIAGAATGELFF,TGCGCCAGCAGCGCTATAGCGGGAGCCGCTACCGGGGAGCTGTTTTTT
TRBJ1-6,.,once,TRBV19,CASSIGQGNLPLHF,TGTGCCAGTAGTATAGGGCAGGGGAATCTCCCCCTCCACTTT
TRBJ2-7,.,.,TRBV25-1,CASGWQGSYEQYF,TGTGCCAGCGGCTGGCAGGGGTCCTACGAGCAGTACTTC
TRBJ1-1,.,once,TRBV7-2,CASSLLWPTEAFF,TGTGCCAGCAGCTTATTATGGCCCACTGAAGCTTTCTTT